A single sample gave rise to the 14 T cell receptor beta chains below, sequenced in a study of molecular identifiers for immune sequencing clone quantification. TCRdb re-analysed the PCR reads in MiXCR, keeping a single row per CDR3 protein. Altogether about 640,000 distinct CDR3 sequences are present, 20% being singletons, with the ten largest covering about 0.9%. Source material: naive CD8+ T cells from blood, with Jurkat cell RNA spiked in. Subset of the sample: FACS-sorted CD8+CD4-CCR7+CD45RA+ naive T cells. The receptor source for this set is a human donor in good health. Some libraries in this study had Jurkat cell RNA spiked in.

In the case of this clonotype: This could be a read error, since a much larger clone is one nucleotide away. This chain uses TRBV28 with TRBJ2-7; 10 bases agree with TRBD1. CDR1 and CDR2 from the germline V gene are MDHEN and SYDVKM. The CDR3 totals 16 residues. The chain's CDR3 is CASSLPRQGAGYEQCF. The CDR3 bases are TGTGCCAGCAGTTTACCGAGACAGGGGGCGGGCTACGAGCAGTGCTTC.

This clonotype was counted many times. This sequence joins TRBV2 and TRBJ2-1, with D perhaps matching TRBD2 (6 bases). Trimming cost V 7 bases and J 4 bases, with 14 bases left between them. The CDR3 spans 14 residues. The V gene's germline CDR1 is SNHLY and CDR2 FYNNEI. The chain's CDR3 is CASTWLASYNEQFF. CDR3 nucleotides: TGTGCCAGCACTTGGCTAGCGAGTTACAATGAGCAGTTCTTC.

With respect to this clonotype: This sequence may be a read error, since a much larger clone differs from it by one base. V gene TRBV3-1 combines with J gene TRBJ1-1; D is unclear. The CDR3 has 14 residues. Germline V gene sequence: CDR1 LGHDT, CDR2 YNNKEL (reference sequence). Trimming took off 0 bases at V and 4 bases at J, with 9 bases between the two ends. The CDR3 nucleotides read TGTGCCAGCAGCCAAGAAGCAGGTGGCACTGAAGCTTTCTTT. Amino acid sequence: CASSQEAGGTEAFF.

Concerning this clonotype itself: One end of the junction fails to match germline, which may point to a read error. The rearrangement joins TRBV15 to TRBJ2-3; possible D gene TRBD2, 6 bases. Germline CDR1 and CDR2: LNHNV and YYDKDF (reference sequence). The CDR3 sequence is 17 residues long. CDR3: CATSRVTQTASADTQCF. Here the CDR3 DNA reads TGTGCCACCAGCAGAGTGACCCAGACGGCTAGCGCAGATACGCAGTGTTTT.

In this sample, this clonotype turned up many times. This chain connects TRBV4-1 to TRBJ2-3, with TRBD1 matching over 9 bases. J lost 1 base, V lost 4 bases, and 3 bases had no gene match. Per germline, CDR1 MGHRA and CDR2 YSYEKL. The CDR3 consists of 15 residues. The CDR3 region is CASSPQGAGTDTQYF. DNA of the CDR3: TGCGCCAGCAGCCCACAGGGGGCTGGCACAGATACGCAGTATTTT.

The sample holds a few counts of this clonotype. This CDR3 is CAGVRDSYNEQFF. As DNA, the CDR3 is TGTGCCGGGGTCCGGGACAGCTACAATGAGCAGTTCTTC. The gene calls are TRBV7-9 and TRBJ2-1, with TRBD1 matching 7 bases. With V trimmed by 11 bases and J by 3 bases, 7 bases remained unmatched. The CDR3 sequence is 13 residues long. Germline values: CDR1 SEHNR, CDR2 FQNEAQ (reference sequence).

This clonotype was recorded a few times. J is TRBJ2-7 and V is TRBV11-2; 7 bases agree with TRBD2. The CDR3 runs to 15 residues. CDR1 and CDR2 from the germline V gene are SGHAT and FQNNGV. V lost 4 bases, J lost 3 bases, and 9 bases stayed unmatched. The DNA of the CDR3 is TGTGCCAGCAGCTCCCTCCGGGGGGAGATCTACGAGCAGTACTTC. It yields the protein CASSSLRGEIYEQYF.

The chain couples TRBV12-3 or TRBV12-4 to TRBJ2-5, with a tentative D call TRBD1 (5 bases). The CDR3 sequence is 15 residues long. Trimming cost V 7 bases and J 2 bases, with 17 bases left between them. The CDR3 loop is CASTPTGSRQETQYF. The CDR3 nucleotides read TGTGCCAGCACCCCTACAGGTTCGCGACAAGAGACCCAGTACTTC.

The chain links TRBV7-6 to TRBJ1-1; weak D call: TRBD1 (6 bases). In germline, CDR1 is SGHVS, CDR2 FNYEAQ. The CDR3 contains 16 residues. Trimming cost V 5 bases and J 0 bases, with 16 bases left between them. The CDR3 here is CASSKTPGVMNTEAFF. CDR3 bases: TGTGCCAGCAGCAAGACCCCAGGGGTAATGAACACTGAAGCTTTCTTT.

This clonotype was seen at least ten times. V is TRBV7-6 and J is TRBJ2-5; D remains unclear. This CDR3 region has 16 residues. Germline V gives CDR1 SGHVS, CDR2 FNYEAQ. Trimming took off 2 bases at V and 0 bases at J, with 13 bases between the two ends. The CDR3: CASSLSIPEHQETQYF. The CDR3 DNA reads as TGTGCCAGCAGCTTATCAATCCCAGAGCACCAAGAGACCCAGTACTTC.

The chain carries TRBV30 and TRBJ1-5, with 7 bases that match TRBD1. This CDR3 region has 13 residues. V trimming: 3 bases; J trimming: 6 bases; junction bases outside the gene matches: 5. Germline CDR1 is GTSNPN and CDR2 is SVGIG (reference sequence). The CDR3 nucleotides are TGTGCCTGGAGAGGCAGGGGGGCTCAGCCCCAGCATTTT. This sequence encodes CAWRGRGAQPQHF.

This clonotype has a count of ten or more. The chain couples TRBV5-1 to TRBJ1-1, with unresolved D. V was shortened by 0 bases and J by 2 bases, with 5 bases between the two germline ends. CDR3 length: 13 amino acids. Germline V gives CDR1 SGHRS, CDR2 YFSETQ. The CDR3 DNA sequence: TGCGCCAGCAGCTTGGAGGTCAACACTGAAGCTTTCTTT. Translated: CASSLEVNTEAFF.

This clonotype was found many times. V is TRBV6-5 and J is TRBJ2-3; 14 nucleotides agree with TRBD2. In germline, CDR1 is MNHEY, CDR2 SVGAGI. Trimming took 2 bases from V and 4 from J; bases not matched to a gene: 2. The length of the CDR3 is 16 residues. The CDR3 sequence is CASSYGTSGSADTQYF. As DNA, the CDR3 is TGTGCCAGCAGTTACGGGACTAGCGGGAGTGCAGATACGCAGTATTTT.

This clonotype has ten or more counts. The rearrangement links TRBV5-4 to TRBJ1-2; TRBD1 might be the D (6 bases). Germline V CDR1 and CDR2: SGHNT, YYREEE (reference sequence). With 7 bases removed from V and 8 bases from J, the gap between germline ends came to 18 bases. The length of the CDR3 is 13 residues. The CDR3 nucleotides read TGTGCCAGCCGACTTAGGGGGTCCCTGGGCTACACCTTC. This codes for CASRLRGSLGYTF. The full variable domain, rest sourced from reference TRBV5-4 and TRBJ1-2, is ETGVTQSPTHLIKTRGQQVTLRCSSQSGHNTVSWYQQALGQGPQFIFQYYREEENGRGNFPPRFSGLQFPNYSSELNVNALELDDSALYLCASRLRGSLGYTFGSGTRLTVV.